Shown below are 24 T cell receptor beta chains from a single sample sequenced in a study of shared clonotypes between healthy human individuals. Repertoires were generated with immunoSEQ multiplex PCR, while TCRdb's copy carries only in-frame clones and drops some. The sample holds about 1,900,000 clones, about 95% seen once. Naive CD8 cells were CD45RO-negative, positively selected for CCR7, excluding terminally differentiated effector memory CD45RA+ cells. The source material was naive CD8+ T cells sorted from blood. These receptors all come from a man in his late teens or twenties in good health.

Comment on this clone: Other DNA sequences in the same sample also yield this CDR3. CDR3 DNA sequence: TGCGCCAGCAGCCACTCAGGGAGCTACGAGCAGTACTTC. Protein: CASSHSGSYEQYF. The V gene is TRBV4-1, the J gene TRBJ2-7; D is tentatively TRBD1 or TRBD2 (5 bases each). Germline V gives CDR1 MGHRA, CDR2 YSYEKL. Trimming left V 3 bases short and J 3 bases short, with 9 bases between. CDR3 length: 13 residues.

A word on this clone: Distinct nucleotide sequences in the sample also encode this CDR3. The chain has TRBV27 and TRBJ1-2; 7 bases are shared with TRBD1. Germline lookup yields CDR1 MNHEY and CDR2 SMNVEV (reference sequence). Trimming took 3 bases from V and 8 from J; bases not matched to a gene: 3. The CDR3 is 12 amino acids. CDR3 protein: CASSLGGGGYTF. The DNA of the CDR3 is TGTGCCAGCAGTTTGGGAGGGGGCGGCTACACCTTC.

The gene calls are TRBV11-3 and TRBJ2-3; 7 bases map to TRBD1. Per the germline V gene, CDR1 is SGHNT and CDR2 is YENEEA. This CDR3 has 14 amino acids. With 5 bases clipped from V and 4 bases from J, the junction kept 6 bases outside the gene matches. This CDR3 is CASSPGDRPDTQYF. The CDR3 bases are TGTGCCAGCAGCCCTGGGGACAGACCAGATACGCAGTATTTT.

V usage is TRBV27 and J usage is TRBJ2-3; D unresolved. V lost 2 bases, J lost 4 bases, and 10 bases lay in between. The CDR3 loop spans 14 amino acids. Germline CDR1 reads MNHEY; CDR2 reads SMNVEV (reference sequence). Here the CDR3 reads CASSLRLAPDTQYF. The CDR3 region has the DNA TGTGCCAGCAGTTTAAGGTTAGCTCCAGATACGCAGTATTTT.

V is TRBV5-1 and J is TRBJ1-5, with 9 bases fitting TRBD1. V lost 1 base, J lost 9 bases, and 8 bases stayed unmatched. Germline V gene data show CDR1 as SGHRS and CDR2 as YFSETQ. The length of the CDR3 is 15 residues. CDR3 coding DNA: TGCGCCAGCAGCTTGACAGGGGGCCTACATGTGCCCCAGCATTTT. It translates to CASSLTGGLHVPQHF. The whole variable domain, filled in from reference TRBV5-1 and TRBJ1-5, reads KAGVTQTPRYLIKTRGQQVTLSCSPISGHRSVSWYQQTPGQGLQFLFEYFSETQRNKGNFPGRFSGRQFSNSRSEMNVSTLELGDSALYLCASSLTGGLHVPQHFGDGTRLSIL.

The rearrangement joins TRBV6-5 to TRBJ2-1; D is uncertain. V was shortened by 6 bases and J by 7 bases, with 7 bases between the two germline ends. Germline V gene sequence: CDR1 MNHEY, CDR2 SVGAGI. The CDR3 runs 11 residues. CDR3 sequence: CASSSRNEQFF. The DNA of the CDR3 is TGTGCCAGCAGCTCCCGAAATGAGCAGTTCTTC.

The chain carries TRBV10-1 and TRBJ2-5, with D unclear. Germline assignment: CDR1 WNHNN and CDR2 SYGVQD (reference sequence). V lost 4 bases and J 1 base, leaving 10 bases between the germline ends. The CDR3 totals 14 residues. The CDR3 here is CASSGPGPQETQYF. CDR3 nucleotides: TGCGCCAGCAGTGGACCCGGGCCCCAAGAGACCCAGTACTTC.

The chain is built from TRBV11-2 and TRBJ2-1, with a tentative D call TRBD2 (5 bases). The CDR3 contains 11 residues. CDR1 and CDR2 (germline): SGHAT, FQNNGV. Trimming took 5 bases from V and 9 from J, leaving 8 bases between them. The CDR3 loop is CASSAGSEQFF. In DNA form, the CDR3 reads TGTGCCAGCAGCGCGGGCTCTGAGCAGTTCTTC.

The gene calls are TRBV19 and TRBJ1-2, with no clear D. V was trimmed by 0 bases and J by 3 bases, leaving 8 bases between them. The germline gives CDR1 LNHDA, CDR2 SQIVND (reference sequence). The CDR3 extends over 14 amino acids. CDR3 DNA: TGTGCCAGTAGTATAGATATGGAACACTATGGCTACACCTTC. Protein product: CASSIDMEHYGYTF. Supplemented by reference TRBV19 and TRBJ1-2, the full variable domain reads DGGITQSPKYLFRKEGQNVTLSCEQNLNHDAMYWYRQDPGQGLRLIYYSQIVNDFQKGDIAEGYSVSREKKESFPLTVTSAQKNPTAFYLCASSIDMEHYGYTFGSGTRLTVV.

About this clone: The DNA is left out, because the CDR3 cannot be placed on it with certainty; the CDR3 is given as TCRdb lists it. The chain joins TRBV21-1 to TRBJ2-3. TRBV21-1 represents a pseudogene. The CDR3 is 15 amino acids in total, end residues counted. CDR3 residues: CASSKVGTGTDTQYF.

The gene calls are TRBV25-1 and TRBJ2-7; 8 bases fit TRBD2. Trimming cost V 4 bases and J 3 bases; bases outside gene matches: 8. This CDR3 has 15 amino acids. CDR1 is MGHDK, CDR2 SYGVNS, per germline. In DNA, the CDR3 is TGTGCCAGCAGTGTTCCGGGAGGGCCGTTCTACGAGCAGTACTTC. Translating it yields CASSVPGGPFYEQYF.

The genes are TRBV10-1 and TRBJ2-5, with D possibly being TRBD1 (6 bases). CDR1 is WNHNN and CDR2 is SYGVQD in the germline V gene (reference sequence). The CDR3 has 11 residues. Trimming left V 11 bases short and J 7 bases short, with 14 bases between. CDR3 sequence: CAGRTEGTQYF. The DNA for the CDR3 is TGCGCCGGAAGGACAGAGGGGACCCAGTACTTC.

The chain couples TRBV11-1 to TRBJ2-2; the D call may be TRBD1 or TRBD2 (6 bases each). CDR3 length equals 14 residues. The V end lost 11 bases, the J end lost 3 bases, and 16 bases lay between the germline ends. Per the germline V gene, CDR1 is SGHAT and CDR2 is FQDESV (reference sequence). This CDR3 is CASGDITYTGELFF. The CDR3 DNA follows: TGTGCCTCGGGGGACATAACTTACACCGGGGAGCTGTTTTTT.

The V and J genes are TRBV5-6 and TRBJ2-7, with D possibly TRBD1 on 7 matching bases. Trimming left V 2 bases short and J 7 bases short, with 13 bases between. The CDR3 extends over 13 amino acids. Germline-derived CDR1 and CDR2 are SGHDT and YYEEEE. The CDR3 protein is CASSLTAGGEQYF. The CDR3 DNA is TGTGCCAGCAGCTTAACTGCAGGGGGGGAGCAGTACTTC.

The CDR3 reads CASSLDFGGDTEAFF. For the CDR3, the DNA is TGTGCCAGCAGCTTAGATTTCGGGGGGGACACTGAAGCTTTCTTT. This sequence joins TRBV7-9 and TRBJ1-1; D perhaps matches TRBD1 (5 bases). The CDR3 consists of 15 residues. Germline V gives CDR1 SEHNR, CDR2 FQNEAQ (reference sequence). V was shortened by 1 base and J by 3 bases, with 12 bases between the two germline ends. The whole variable domain, filled in from reference TRBV7-9 and TRBJ1-1, reads DTGVSQNPRHKITKRGQNVTFRCDPISEHNRLYWYRQTLGQGPEFLTYFQNEAQLEKSRLLSDRFSAERPKGSFSTLEIQRTEQGDSAMYLCASSLDFGGDTEAFFGQGTRLTVV.

This rearrangement joins TRBV15 to TRBJ1-2; tentatively, D is TRBD1 (6 bases). CDR1 and CDR2 (germline): LNHNV, YYDKDF (reference sequence). Trimming stripped 3 bases from V and 5 bases from J, with 16 bases between. This CDR3 has 15 residues. Here the CDR3 DNA reads TGTGCCACCAGCAGCCGGACAGCTGCAAATTATGGCTACACCTTC. It codes for CATSSRTAANYGYTF.

The chain uses TRBV6-5 and TRBJ2-1, with 7 nucleotides matching TRBD2. The V and J ends lost 6 bases and 5 bases, in that order; junction bases with no gene match: 7. Germline assignment: CDR1 MNHEY and CDR2 SVGAGI. CDR3 length: 14 amino acids. CDR3 DNA: TGTGCCAGCAGGTTCGCGGGAGCCCACAATGAGCAGTTCTTC. Translating gives CASRFAGAHNEQFF.

This chain connects TRBV27 to TRBJ2-7; possibly TRBD1 for D (5 bases). CDR3 length: 16 residues. Trimming removed 4 bases at V and 0 bases at J, with 16 bases between. The germline V gene has CDR1 MNHEY and CDR2 SMNVEV (reference sequence). CDR3 nucleotide sequence: TGTGCCAGCAGTTCCACAGGCTTTCGAGGCTCCTACGAGCAGTACTTC. Its translation is CASSSTGFRGSYEQYF.

Comment on this clone: At the DNA level, this CDR3 is encoded by other sequences in the same sample as well. The V call is TRBV4-1, the J call TRBJ1-1; D remains ambiguous. This CDR3 has 13 amino acids. Trimming removed 1 base at V and 1 base at J, with 4 bases between. The germline V gene has CDR1 MGHRA and CDR2 YSYEKL. The CDR3 coding sequence is TGCGCCAGCAGCCAAGTAGGGAACACTGAAGCTTTCTTT. Translation: CASSQVGNTEAFF.

The chain uses TRBV28 and TRBJ1-2; 11 nucleotides align to TRBD1. CDR3 length: 14 residues. With 6 bases clipped from V and 8 bases from J, the junction kept 8 bases outside the gene matches. Germline-derived CDR1 and CDR2 are MDHEN and SYDVKM. The CDR3 bases are TGTGCCAGCAGCCCTGGACAGGGGGCGTGGGGCTACACCTTC. Translating it yields CASSPGQGAWGYTF.

The V and J genes are TRBV30 and TRBJ1-2; D gene uncertain. CDR1 is GTSNPN, CDR2 SVGIG, per germline (reference sequence). The V gene lost 0 bases and the J gene lost 7 bases, with 18 bases spanning the gap. The CDR3 sequence is 15 residues long. The CDR3 DNA reads as TGTGCCTGGAGTGTTAGTCTTATGGATCTCTTTGGCTACACCTTC. Protein: CAWSVSLMDLFGYTF.

The chain joins TRBV6-5 to TRBJ1-1; 11 bases agree with TRBD1. Per the germline V gene, CDR1 is MNHEY and CDR2 is SVGAGI. The V and J ends lost 1 base and 6 bases, in that order; junction bases with no gene match: 1. The CDR3 covers 14 residues. CDR3 bases: TGTGCCAGCAGTTACTGGGGACAGGGGGCTGAAGCTTTCTTT. This gives the protein CASSYWGQGAEAFF.

The CDR3 spells CASSFMSAVAGGFNNEQFF. The CDR3 DNA follows: TGTGCCAGCAGTTTCATGTCTGCCGTGGCGGGGGGGTTTAACAATGAGCAGTTCTTC. The chain has TRBV28 and TRBJ2-1; the match to TRBD2 covers 9 bases. This CDR3 spans 19 amino acids. Germline V lookup: CDR1 MDHEN, CDR2 SYDVKM. Losses at the gene ends were 3 bases for V and 5 bases for J; bases not matched to a gene: 17.

The chain uses TRBV6-6 and TRBJ1-2, with 9 bases identical to TRBD1. Germline CDR1 and CDR2: MNHNY and SVGAGI (reference sequence). The CDR3 spans 15 residues. The J segment lost 2 bases and the V segment lost 5 bases, leaving 6 bases of the junction unmatched. The CDR3 DNA reads TGTGCCAGCAGTGACCCCGGACAGGGGAACTATGGCTACACCTTC. Its protein product is CASSDPGQGNYGYTF.